The 24 T cell receptor beta chains listed next were all sequenced from one sample in a study of blood T cell repertoires in COVID-19. Produced via immunoSEQ multiplex PCR; TCRdb's table is partial and in-frame only. The table includes 95,000 to 150,000 clones, roughly 84% detected once. The sequenced sample consisted of PBMCs or T cells enriched from blood (not recorded which). The source is a woman younger than 45 who had recovered from COVID-19.

The rearrangement uses TRBV7-8 and TRBJ2-2; TRBD1 agrees at 8 bases. Germline V gene data show CDR1 as SGHVS and CDR2 as FQNEAQ. With V trimmed by 3 bases and J by 3 bases, 3 bases remained unmatched. The CDR3 length is 15 residues. The CDR3 sequence is CASSFDRGDTGELFF. The CDR3 coding sequence is TGTGCCAGCAGCTTTGACAGGGGTGACACCGGGGAGCTGTTTTTT.

CDR3 DNA sequence: TGTGCCAGCAGCTTAGCACCCAGGGGGGCCTATGGCTACACCTTC. This translates into CASSLAPRGAYGYTF. The rearrangement joins TRBV7-2 to TRBJ1-2; the match to TRBD1 covers 7 bases. The CDR3 sequence is 15 residues long. Losses at the gene ends were 0 bases for V and 4 bases for J; bases not matched to a gene: 5. Looked up from germline, CDR1 is SGHTA and CDR2 is FQGNSA.

The CDR3 nucleotides are TGTGCCAGCAGCTTGGGGAGGTCTTGGGGTAACATTCAGTACTTC. This encodes CASSLGRSWGNIQYF. This chain uses TRBV7-2 with TRBJ2-4; a weak D match, TRBD2 (6 bases). The CDR3 extends over 15 amino acids. The ends were cut back, 3 bases at V and 7 bases at J, with 16 bases in the middle. Germline V CDR1 and CDR2: SGHTA, FQGNSA.

The gene calls are TRBV18 and TRBJ2-1; TRBD2 aligns across 12 bases. Germline loops: CDR1 KGHSH, CDR2 LQKENI. The CDR3 sequence is 15 residues long. V lost 8 bases and J lost 0; bases outside the gene matches: 2. This CDR3 is CASRLAGDSYNEQFF. CDR3 DNA: TGTGCCAGCCGACTAGCGGGAGACTCCTACAATGAGCAGTTCTTC.

The chain couples TRBV21-1 to TRBJ1-5; whether TRBD1, the table's D call, matches the DNA was not checked. TRBV21-1 is assigned pseudogene status. This CDR3 region has 20 residues. CDR3 sequence: CASSKDSKPRRDRGYQPQHF. The CDR3 bases are TGTGCCAGCAGCAAAGACTCTAAGCCCCGCCGGGACAGGGGCTATCAGCCCCAGCATTTT.

The CDR3 DNA sequence: TGCGCCAGCAGTACCGACAGGGGAGGTCAGCCCCAGCATTTT. This translates into CASSTDRGGQPQHF. The chain carries TRBV10-2 and TRBJ1-5; TRBD1 aligns across 8 bases. V shed 5 bases, J shed 6 bases, and the junction held 6 bases outside the gene matches. The CDR3 has 14 amino acids. The germline V gene has CDR1 WSHSY and CDR2 SAAADI.

This rearrangement joins TRBV2 to TRBJ1-6, with D maybe TRBD1 (5 bases). CDR1 is SNHLY and CDR2 is FYNNEI in the germline V gene. V was clipped by 5 bases and J by 9 bases, with 17 bases between them. This CDR3 comprises 15 residues. CDR3 amino acids: CASSYDTNTGSPLHF. CDR3 DNA: TGTGCCAGCAGTTACGATACCAACACAGGTTCACCCCTCCACTTT.

In this sample, this clone turned up a few times. CDR3: CASSYGSRSEQYF. The CDR3 DNA sequence: TGTGCCAGCAGTTACGGTTCCAGGTCCGAGCAGTACTTC. The chain carries TRBV6-2 or TRBV6-3 and TRBJ2-7, with D hard to call. This CDR3 is built from 13 residues. Trimming removed 2 bases at V and 6 bases at J, with 11 bases between. From germline, CDR1 is MNHEY and CDR2 SVGEGT.

The J gene is TRBJ2-1, the V gene TRBV7-3; D may be TRBD2 (5 bases). The germline gives CDR1 SGHTA, CDR2 FQGTGA. The ends were cut back, 5 bases at V and 0 bases at J, with 8 bases in the middle. CDR3 length: 14 residues. The CDR3 coding sequence is TGTGCCAGCAGCCAAGAGGGCTCCTACAATGAGCAGTTCTTC. It specifies CASSQEGSYNEQFF. Filled out from reference TRBV7-3 and TRBJ2-1, the complete variable domain reads GAGVSQTPSNKVTEKGKYVELRCDPISGHTALYWYRQSLGQGPEFLIYFQGTGAADDSGLPNDRFFAVRPEGSVSTLKIQRTERGDSAVYLCASSQEGSYNEQFFGPGTRLTVL.

The CDR3 DNA follows: TGTGCCAGCAGCCGAAGGGCAGGGTTAAACTATGGCTACACCTTC. Translated, it gives CASSRRAGLNYGYTF. This chain connects TRBV13 to TRBJ1-2; weak D call: TRBD1 (5 bases). Trimming left V 5 bases short and J 2 bases short, with 15 bases between. From germline, CDR1 is PRHDT and CDR2 FYEKMQ (reference sequence). The CDR3 is 15 residues long.

V is TRBV27 and J is TRBJ2-1; 9 bases are shared with TRBD2. V dropped 5 bases and J dropped 10; count of bases not matched to a gene: 12. The CDR3 length is 15 residues. Germline V CDR1 and CDR2: MNHEY, SMNVEV (reference sequence). CDR3 protein: CASSPFWREGREQFF. In DNA form, the CDR3 reads TGTGCCAGCAGTCCGTTCTGGCGGGAGGGCCGAGAGCAGTTCTTC.

The V call is TRBV30, the J call TRBJ1-1, with D unresolved. Trimming cost V 2 bases and J 2 bases, with 12 bases left between them. CDR1 is GTSNPN and CDR2 is SVGIG in the germline V gene (reference sequence). This CDR3 comprises 14 residues. The CDR3 nucleotides are TGTGCCTGGAGTAAGCCCCCCCAAAACACTGAAGCTTTCTTT. It yields the protein CAWSKPPQNTEAFF.

The J gene is TRBJ2-1, the V gene TRBV28, with 8 positions matching TRBD2. Germline CDR1 is MDHEN and CDR2 is SYDVKM. The CDR3 covers 16 residues. With V trimmed by 6 bases and J by 5 bases, 12 bases remained unmatched. CDR3 in DNA: TGTGCCAGCAGCGAACTCCTTTCGGGACTAGACAATGAGCAGTTCTTC. Its protein is CASSELLSGLDNEQFF.

The V and J genes are TRBV29-1 and TRBJ2-3; D uncertain. Germline assignment: CDR1 SQVTM and CDR2 ANQGSEA. The CDR3 spans 10 residues. Trimming cost V 4 bases and J 6 bases, with 5 bases left between them. As DNA, the CDR3 is TGCAGCGTTGCCCGGGATACGCAGTATTTT. This encodes CSVARDTQYF.

This chain joins TRBV6-6 and TRBJ1-3; TRBD1 might be the D (5 bases). V lost 0 bases, J lost 0 bases, and 6 bases lay in between. From germline, CDR1 is MNHNY and CDR2 SVGAGI (reference sequence). This CDR3 is 15 amino acids long. DNA of the CDR3: TGTGCCAGCAGTTACTCCCAGGGCTCTGGAAACACCATATATTTT. It is translated as CASSYSQGSGNTIYF.

The V and J genes are TRBV28 and TRBJ2-1; D is possibly TRBD2 (11 bases). This CDR3 is built from 20 residues. CDR1 MDHEN and CDR2 SYDVKM come from the germline V gene. The V end lost 2 bases, the J end lost 5 bases, and 28 bases lay between the germline ends. DNA of the CDR3: TGTGCCAGCAGTTTACCCCGGGACAGGGGCACTAGCGGGAGAAACAATGAGCAGTTCTTC. Amino acid sequence: CASSLPRDRGTSGRNNEQFF.

The rearrangement links TRBV28 to TRBJ2-2; D uncertain. This CDR3 spans 17 amino acids. The germline V and J ends were trimmed by 4 bases and 0 bases, with 15 bases remaining between them. CDR1 and CDR2 from the germline V gene are MDHEN and SYDVKM. The CDR3 DNA sequence: TGTGCCAGCAGTTCCTTGACACCCCCCGCGAACACCGGGGAGCTGTTTTTT. It specifies CASSSLTPPANTGELFF.

The CDR3 DNA is TGTGCCACGGGACAGTACTCCTACGAGCAGTACTTC. Translated: CATGQYSYEQYF. This chain joins TRBV19 and TRBJ2-7, with 7 bases aligning to TRBD1. Looked up from germline, CDR1 is LNHDA and CDR2 is SQIVND (reference sequence). The CDR3 is made up of 12 amino acids. Trimming removed 10 bases from V and 0 bases from J; junction bases left unmatched: 3. The whole variable domain, filled in from reference TRBV19 and TRBJ2-7, reads DGGITQSPKYLFRKEGQNVTLSCEQNLNHDAMYWYRQDPGQGLRLIYYSQIVNDFQKGDIAEGYSVSREKKESFPLTVTSAQKNPTAFYLCATGQYSYEQYFGPGTRLTVT.

The gene calls are TRBV4-3 and TRBJ2-4, with 8 bases fitting TRBD2. Germline V gene sequence: CDR1 LGHNA, CDR2 YSLEER. J gave up 8 bases and V 0 bases, and 9 bases lay outside the gene matches. This CDR3 comprises 16 residues. CDR3 residues: CASSQDRPGGLDIQYF. The DNA for the CDR3 is TGCGCCAGCAGCCAAGACCGACCGGGAGGGCTCGACATTCAGTACTTC.

This clone was picked up a small number of times. This sequence joins TRBV4-2 and TRBJ1-1, with D uncertain. V lost 0 bases and J lost 7, with 6 bases in between. CDR1 LGHNA and CDR2 YNFKEQ come from the germline V gene. This CDR3 spans 12 amino acids. CDR3 region: CASSQDGREAFF. The CDR3 bases are TGTGCCAGCAGCCAAGATGGGCGTGAAGCTTTCTTT.

The chain recombines TRBV2 with TRBJ1-1, with TRBD1 identical over 8 bases. This CDR3 comprises 13 residues. V gave up 10 bases and J gave up 6 bases; unmatched junction bases: 10. CDR1 is SNHLY, CDR2 FYNNEI, per germline. In DNA form, the CDR3 reads TGTGCCACCGAGGGACAGGAGGCCTCTGAAGCTTTCTTT. Translation: CATEGQEASEAFF.

This chain links TRBV3-1 (or the pseudogene TRBV3-2) with TRBJ2-1; 10 bases fit TRBD2. Germline CDR1 is LGHDT and CDR2 is YNNKEL (reference sequence). The V segment lost 1 base and the J segment 10 bases; nucleotides outside the gene matches: 19. The CDR3 is made up of 19 amino acids. As DNA, the CDR3 is TGTGCCAGCAGCCAAGGAAAGTTGAGCGGGAGGGCCTCTCCCCCAGAGCAGTTCTTC. It encodes CASSQGKLSGRASPPEQFF.

V and J are TRBV9 and TRBJ2-7, with 7 bases matching TRBD2. Per the germline V gene, CDR1 is SGDLS and CDR2 is YYNGEE. The CDR3 is 15 residues long. After removal of 0 bases from V and 6 bases from J, the junction contained 9 bases not matched to a gene. The CDR3 spells CASSVVGGSTSEQYF. The CDR3 bases are TGTGCCAGCAGCGTAGTGGGGGGGAGTACATCCGAGCAGTACTTC.

The chain carries TRBV6-5 and TRBJ1-4; possible D gene TRBD1, 5 bases. Trimming took 0 bases from V and 8 from J, leaving 7 bases between them. Germline V gives CDR1 MNHEY, CDR2 SVGAGI. The CDR3 extends over 13 amino acids. CDR3 loop: CASSYSRVEKLFF. The CDR3 DNA reads TGTGCCAGCAGTTACTCCAGGGTGGAAAAACTGTTTTTT.